What follows is one T cell receptor (beta chain) and its context. Its antigen is currently unknown. This record comes from a study of beta chain features in type 1 diabetes. Study summary: Regarding age, gender and cell yields, patients proved similar to healthy donors.

Between the trimmed V and J ends, which lost 2 bases and 1 base, there was a span of 11 bases. The CDR3 spans 15 residues. In germline, CDR1 is MNHEY, CDR2 SVGAGI. Purity exceeded 95% in all sorted populations. General study points: Researchers report that Type 1 diabetes patients had moderately but significantly shorter TCRB CDR3s across all four CD4+ subsets. HLA influence on TCRB rearrangement stayed unresolved here.

The isolated RNA, all of it, was reverse transcribed, so expressed TCRB transcripts were what got sequenced. Only in-frame clones appear in the TCRdb table, and some are missing; sequencing was by immunoSEQ multiplex PCR. The sample includes about 740,000 clones, 13% of them seen just once. The chain is built from TRBV6-5 and TRBJ1-1; D is unresolved. The origin of this receptor is a man aged 18-30 years with type 1 diabetes. The sample taken for sequencing was naive CD4+ T cells from blood. CDR3 protein: CASSYGDLSNTEAFF. The CDR3 nucleotides read TGTGCCAGCAGTTACGGGGATTTATCGAACACTGAAGCTTTCTTT.